The clone carrying this TCR beta chain was seen more than once but under ten times. The antigen is undetermined. The CDR3 spans 16 residues. V lost 6 bases and J lost 1; bases outside the gene matches: 7. CDR1 and CDR2 from the germline V gene are DFQATT and SNEGSKA (reference sequence). MiXCR, applied by TCRdb to the 5' RACE reads, yields one record per CDR3 protein. This table holds some 600,000 distinct CDR3 sequences, just over 7% found once. This record belongs to a study of identical twins. Overall study findings and caveats: The more abundant beta clonotypes in cord blood had fewer insertions, and memory repertoires did not show this.

These data also featured in a second study, about yellow fever vaccine responses in identical twins.

This clonotype was obtained from a young woman in good health. The rearrangement uses TRBV20-1 and TRBJ2-5, with 14 bases that match TRBD2. The material sequenced was PBMCs. In nucleotides, the CDR3 is TGCAGTGCGTTCGGGACTAGCGGGAGAGGCCAAGAGACCCAGTACTTC. It specifies CSAFGTSGRGQETQYF.